The next 14 T cell receptor beta chains were all read from a single sample in a study of cytomegalovirus exposure and HLA in healthy donors. Assay used: immunoSEQ multiplex PCR; TCRdb lists only in-frame clones, some missing. The repertoire holds approximately 88,000 clones, with 84% as singletons. Sequencing input: PBMCs. These receptors were taken from a woman under 30 in good health and CMV-seropositive.

This clone was seen a single time. V is TRBV28 and J is TRBJ2-5, with a possible D match to TRBD1 (5 bases). Trimming stripped 2 bases from V and 3 bases from J, with 16 bases between. Germline V gene sequence: CDR1 MDHEN, CDR2 SYDVKM. The CDR3 is 16 residues long. The CDR3 DNA is TGTGCCAGCAGTTTAGACAGTCTGGGTGGGGAAGAGACCCAGTACTTC. This codes for CASSLDSLGGEETQYF.

The V gene is TRBV6-1, the J gene TRBJ2-3; TRBD2 matches at 14 bases. V gave up 6 bases and J gave up 2 bases; unmatched junction bases: 7. CDR3 length equals 17 residues. Germline lookup yields CDR1 MNHNS and CDR2 SASEGT. This CDR3 reads CASSETTSGGATDTQYF. CDR3 nucleotides: TGTGCCAGCAGCGAAACGACTAGCGGGGGGGCCACAGATACGCAGTATTTT.

The chain employs TRBV18 and TRBJ1-1; D gene ambiguous. The germline CDR1 and CDR2 sequences are KGHSH and LQKENI. The CDR3 loop spans 10 amino acids. V was shortened by 3 bases and J by 11 bases, with 7 bases between the two germline ends. CDR3 nucleotides: TGTGCCAGCTCACCGGCACAGGCTTTCTTT. This sequence encodes CASSPAQAFF.

The rearrangement joins TRBV28 to TRBJ1-4, with 10 nucleotides matching TRBD1. Trimming removed 4 bases from V and 7 bases from J; junction bases left unmatched: 6. In germline, CDR1 is MDHEN, CDR2 SYDVKM. This CDR3 comprises 15 residues. CDR3 sequence reads: CASSSTGTGAEKLFF. DNA for the CDR3: TGTGCCAGCAGTTCCACCGGGACAGGGGCTGAAAAACTGTTTTTT.

The chain combines TRBV7-8 with TRBJ2-5; D possibly corresponds to TRBD2 (5 bases). Trimming pared 5 bases from V and 5 bases from J, leaving 15 bases between. In germline, CDR1 is SGHVS, CDR2 FQNEAQ. The CDR3 contains 14 residues. CDR3 in DNA: TGTGCCAGCAGCCTTCGGAGAGGGTGGGAGACCCAGTACTTC. Translating gives CASSLRRGWETQYF.

The chain has TRBV5-1 and TRBJ2-5; the D gene is possibly TRBD2 (6 bases). Germline V gene sequence: CDR1 SGHRS, CDR2 YFSETQ. Trimming cost V 4 bases and J 3 bases, with 19 bases left between them. The CDR3 loop spans 16 amino acids. CDR3 amino acids: CASSLTASELEETQYF. CDR3 DNA: TGCGCCAGCAGCCTTACGGCTAGCGAGCTAGAAGAGACCCAGTACTTC. Looking up the rest from reference TRBV5-1 and TRBJ2-5 gives the full variable domain: KAGVTQTPRYLIKTRGQQVTLSCSPISGHRSVSWYQQTPGQGLQFLFEYFSETQRNKGNFPGRFSGRQFSNSRSEMNVSTLELGDSALYLCASSLTASELEETQYFGPGTRLLVL.

This clone has more than one count but fewer than ten. The V and J genes are TRBV18 and TRBJ1-2, with 7 bases lining up with TRBD1. The CDR3 sequence is 15 residues long. Germline CDR1 and CDR2: KGHSH and LQKENI. The V and J ends lost 3 bases and 2 bases, in that order; junction bases with no gene match: 6. CDR3 coding DNA: TGTGCCAGCTCACCGATGACAGGGTTAAACTATGGCTACACCTTC. It specifies CASSPMTGLNYGYTF. Complete variable domain (other parts from reference TRBV18 and TRBJ1-2): NAGVMQNPRHLVRRRGQEARLRCSPMKGHSHVYWYRQLPEEGLKFMVYLQKENIIDESGMPKERFSAEFPKEGPSILRIQQVVRGDSAAYFCASSPMTGLNYGYTFGSGTRLTVV.

This clone was observed a single time. J is TRBJ2-3 and V is TRBV11-2, with a possible D match to TRBD1 (6 bases). Germline assignment: CDR1 SGHAT and CDR2 FQNNGV. CDR3 size: 15 residues. V gave up 8 bases and J gave up 3 bases, with 18 bases separating them. CDR3 residues: CASQGLEGFTDTQYF. CDR3 nucleotides: TGTGCCAGCCAGGGGCTAGAAGGTTTTACAGATACGCAGTATTTT.

CDR3 coding DNA: TGTGCCAGCAGCGTAGAGATTCAGGGCTACGAGCAGTACTTC. Its translation: CASSVEIQGYEQYF. The chain carries TRBV9 and TRBJ2-7; weak D call: TRBD1 (5 bases). This CDR3 comprises 14 residues. Germline V gene sequence: CDR1 SGDLS, CDR2 YYNGEE. The V gene lost 0 bases and the J gene lost 3 bases, with 10 bases spanning the gap.

This rearrangement joins TRBV7-9 to TRBJ2-5; tentative D call: TRBD1 (5 bases). CDR3 length equals 14 residues. Trimming cost V 2 bases and J 2 bases, with 9 bases left between them. CDR1 SEHNR and CDR2 FQNEAQ come from the germline V gene (reference sequence). This CDR3 is CASSLQGAQETQYF. In DNA form, the CDR3 reads TGTGCCAGCAGCTTACAGGGCGCTCAAGAGACCCAGTACTTC.

The V gene is TRBV7-2, the J gene TRBJ2-1; 14 bases map to TRBD2. The CDR3 is 18 amino acids. V lost 2 bases to trimming and J lost 7 bases; unmatched junction nucleotides: 10. Germline V lookup: CDR1 SGHTA, CDR2 FQGNSA. The CDR3 coding sequence is TGTGCCAGCAGCTTAAGTAAGGGGACTAGCGGGGGACTGAATGAGCAGTTCTTC. As protein: CASSLSKGTSGGLNEQFF.

About this clone itself: The same CDR3 arises from other DNA sequences in this sample as well. The CDR3 bases are TGCGCCAGCAGCTTAGGACAGGGTTCCTACAATGAGCAGTTCTTC. Amino acid sequence: CASSLGQGSYNEQFF. J is TRBJ2-1 and V is TRBV5-1; 8 nucleotides line up with TRBD1. The CDR3 covers 15 residues. V lost 2 bases, J lost 1 base, and 2 bases stayed unmatched. The germline V gene has CDR1 SGHRS and CDR2 YFSETQ.

V is TRBV10-3 and J is TRBJ1-4; possibly TRBD1 for D (5 bases). Trimming took 3 bases from V and 5 from J, leaving 16 bases between them. The CDR3 has 16 residues. Looked up from germline, CDR1 is ENHRY and CDR2 is SYGVKD. CDR3 sequence: CAISDRATGENEKLFF. The CDR3 coding sequence is TGTGCCATCAGTGATAGGGCCACAGGCGAGAATGAAAAACTGTTTTTT.

This clone appeared a few times. The chain joins TRBV30 to TRBJ2-1; 8 bases agree with TRBD1. V lost 0 bases, J lost 4 bases, and 5 bases stayed unmatched. This CDR3 comprises 15 residues. CDR1 is GTSNPN and CDR2 is SVGIG in the germline V gene (reference sequence). The CDR3 region has the DNA TGTGCCTGGAGTGTTGGACAGGGTGGGTACAATGAGCAGTTCTTC. Translated, it gives CAWSVGQGGYNEQFF.